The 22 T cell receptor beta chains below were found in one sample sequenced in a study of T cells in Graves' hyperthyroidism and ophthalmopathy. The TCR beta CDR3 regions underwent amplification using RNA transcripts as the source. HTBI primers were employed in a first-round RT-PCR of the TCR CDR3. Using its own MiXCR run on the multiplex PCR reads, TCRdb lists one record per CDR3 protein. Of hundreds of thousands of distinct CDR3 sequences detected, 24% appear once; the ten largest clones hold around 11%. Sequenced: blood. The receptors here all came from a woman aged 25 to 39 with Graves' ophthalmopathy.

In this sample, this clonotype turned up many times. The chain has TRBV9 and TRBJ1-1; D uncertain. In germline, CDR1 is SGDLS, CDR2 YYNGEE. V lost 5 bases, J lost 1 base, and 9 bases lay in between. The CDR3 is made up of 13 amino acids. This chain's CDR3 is CASSVDSNTEAFF. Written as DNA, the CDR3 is TGTGCCAGCAGTGTGGACTCGAACACTGAAGCTTTCTTT.

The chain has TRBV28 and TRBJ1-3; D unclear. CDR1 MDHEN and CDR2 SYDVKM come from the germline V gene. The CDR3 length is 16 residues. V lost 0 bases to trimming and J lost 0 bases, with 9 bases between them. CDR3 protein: CASSLWGRISGNTIYF. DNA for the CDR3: TGTGCCAGCAGTTTATGGGGCAGGATCTCTGGAAACACCATATATTTT.

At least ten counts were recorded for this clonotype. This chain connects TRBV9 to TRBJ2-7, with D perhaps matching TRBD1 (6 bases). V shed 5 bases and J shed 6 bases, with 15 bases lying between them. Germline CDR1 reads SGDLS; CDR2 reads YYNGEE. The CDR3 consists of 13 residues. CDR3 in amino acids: CASSTGTVGEQYF. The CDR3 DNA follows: TGTGCCAGCAGTACAGGGACGGTAGGCGAGCAGTACTTC.

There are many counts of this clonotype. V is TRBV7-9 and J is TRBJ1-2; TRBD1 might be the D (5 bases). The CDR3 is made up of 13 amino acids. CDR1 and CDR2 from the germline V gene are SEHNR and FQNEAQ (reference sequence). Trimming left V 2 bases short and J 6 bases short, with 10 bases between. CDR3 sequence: CASSLLGENGYTF. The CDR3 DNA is TGTGCCAGCAGCTTACTAGGGGAGAATGGCTACACCTTC. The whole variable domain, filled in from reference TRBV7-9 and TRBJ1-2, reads DTGVSQNPRHKITKRGQNVTFRCDPISEHNRLYWYRQTLGQGPEFLTYFQNEAQLEKSRLLSDRFSAERPKGSFSTLEIQRTEQGDSAMYLCASSLLGENGYTFGSGTRLTVV.

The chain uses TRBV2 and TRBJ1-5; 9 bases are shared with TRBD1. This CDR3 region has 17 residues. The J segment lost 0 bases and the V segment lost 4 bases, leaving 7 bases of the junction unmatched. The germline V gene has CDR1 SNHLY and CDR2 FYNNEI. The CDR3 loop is CASSVRQGGPSNQPQHF. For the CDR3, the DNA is TGTGCCAGCAGTGTTAGACAGGGGGGACCTAGCAATCAGCCCCAGCATTTT.

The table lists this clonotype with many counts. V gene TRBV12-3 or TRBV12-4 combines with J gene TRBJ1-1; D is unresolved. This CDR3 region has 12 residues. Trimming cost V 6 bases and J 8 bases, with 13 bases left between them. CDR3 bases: TGTGCCAGCAGGTCAGATGAACCCGAAGCTTTCTTT. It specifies CASRSDEPEAFF.

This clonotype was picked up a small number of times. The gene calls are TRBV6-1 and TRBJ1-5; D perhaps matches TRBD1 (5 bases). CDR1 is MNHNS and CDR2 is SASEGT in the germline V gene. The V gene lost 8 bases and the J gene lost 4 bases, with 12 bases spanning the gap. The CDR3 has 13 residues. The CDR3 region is CASAVRENQPQHF. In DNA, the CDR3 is TGTGCCAGCGCAGTCAGGGAAAATCAGCCCCAGCATTTT.

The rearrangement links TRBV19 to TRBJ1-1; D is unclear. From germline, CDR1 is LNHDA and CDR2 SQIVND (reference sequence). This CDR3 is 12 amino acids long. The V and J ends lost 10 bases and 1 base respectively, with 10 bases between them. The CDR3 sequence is CATREGNTEAFF. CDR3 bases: TGTGCCACACGGGAGGGGAACACTGAAGCTTTCTTT.

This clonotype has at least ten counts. CDR3 in DNA: TGTGCCAGCAGTTTAGACATGGGGAACACTGAAGCTTTCTTT. Translation: CASSLDMGNTEAFF. This chain uses TRBV28 with TRBJ1-1; D is ambiguous. Germline CDR1 is MDHEN and CDR2 is SYDVKM. The CDR3 loop spans 14 amino acids. Deletions cut 2 bases from V and 1 base from J, with 8 bases between.

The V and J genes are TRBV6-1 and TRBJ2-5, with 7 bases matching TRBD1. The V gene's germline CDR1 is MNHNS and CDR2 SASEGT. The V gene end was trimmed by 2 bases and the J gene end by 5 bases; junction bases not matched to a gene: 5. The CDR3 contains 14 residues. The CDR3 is CASSEKGGRETQYF. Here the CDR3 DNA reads TGTGCCAGCAGTGAAAAAGGGGGCAGGGAGACCCAGTACTTC.

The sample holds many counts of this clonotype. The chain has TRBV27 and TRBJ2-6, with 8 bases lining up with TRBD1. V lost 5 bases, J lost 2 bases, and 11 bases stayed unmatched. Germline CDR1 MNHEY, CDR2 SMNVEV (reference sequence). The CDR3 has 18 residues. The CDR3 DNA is TGTGCCAGCAGTCCAAGGGGTACAGGGGGTCCTGGGGCCAACGTCCTGACTTTC. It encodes CASSPRGTGGPGANVLTF. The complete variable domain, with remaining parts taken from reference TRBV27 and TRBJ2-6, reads EAQVTQNPRYLITVTGKKLTVTCSQNMNHEYMSWYRQDPGLGLRQIYYSMNVEVTDKGDVPEGYKVSRKEKRNFPLILESPSPNQTSLYFCASSPRGTGGPGANVLTFGAGSRLTVL.

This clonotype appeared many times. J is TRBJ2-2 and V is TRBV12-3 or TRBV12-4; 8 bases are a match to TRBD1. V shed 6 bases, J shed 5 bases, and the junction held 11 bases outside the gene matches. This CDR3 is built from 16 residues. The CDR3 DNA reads TGTGCCAGCAGCATAACTCAGGGGGCTGGGACCGGGGAGCTGTTTTTT. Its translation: CASSITQGAGTGELFF.

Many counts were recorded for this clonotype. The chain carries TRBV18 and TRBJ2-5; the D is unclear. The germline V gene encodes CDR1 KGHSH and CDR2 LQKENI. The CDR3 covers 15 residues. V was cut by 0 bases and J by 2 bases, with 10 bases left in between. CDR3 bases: TGTGCCAGCTCACCACCGGGCCGGATTCAAGAGACCCAGTACTTC. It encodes CASSPPGRIQETQYF.

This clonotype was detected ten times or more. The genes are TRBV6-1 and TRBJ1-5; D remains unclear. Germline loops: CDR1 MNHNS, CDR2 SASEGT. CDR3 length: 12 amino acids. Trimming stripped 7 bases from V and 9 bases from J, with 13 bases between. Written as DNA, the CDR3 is TGTGCCAGCAACCGGGCAGCGCGGCCCCAGCATTTT. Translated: CASNRAARPQHF.

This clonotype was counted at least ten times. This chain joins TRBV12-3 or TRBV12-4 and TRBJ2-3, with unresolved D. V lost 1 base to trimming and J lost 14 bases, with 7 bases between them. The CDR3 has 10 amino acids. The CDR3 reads CASSLGDRYF. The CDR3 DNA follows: TGTGCCAGCAGTTTAGGAGATCGGTATTTT.

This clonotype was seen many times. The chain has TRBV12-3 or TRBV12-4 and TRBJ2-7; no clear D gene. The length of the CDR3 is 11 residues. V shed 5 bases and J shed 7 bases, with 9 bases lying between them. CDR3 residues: CASSPSEEQYF. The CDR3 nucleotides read TGTGCCAGCAGTCCTTCTGAGGAGCAGTACTTC.

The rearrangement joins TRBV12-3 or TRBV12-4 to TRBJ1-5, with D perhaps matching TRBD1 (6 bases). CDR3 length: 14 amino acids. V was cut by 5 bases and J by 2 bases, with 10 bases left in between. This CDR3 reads CASSHDRRNQPQHF. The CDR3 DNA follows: TGTGCCAGCAGTCACGACAGGCGCAATCAGCCCCAGCATTTT.

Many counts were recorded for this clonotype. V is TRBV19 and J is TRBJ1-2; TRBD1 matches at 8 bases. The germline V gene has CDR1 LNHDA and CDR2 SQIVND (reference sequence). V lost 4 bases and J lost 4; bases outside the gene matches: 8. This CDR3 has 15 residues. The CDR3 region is CASSTTPTGVYGYTF. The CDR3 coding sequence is TGTGCCAGTAGTACCACCCCGACAGGGGTCTATGGCTACACCTTC.

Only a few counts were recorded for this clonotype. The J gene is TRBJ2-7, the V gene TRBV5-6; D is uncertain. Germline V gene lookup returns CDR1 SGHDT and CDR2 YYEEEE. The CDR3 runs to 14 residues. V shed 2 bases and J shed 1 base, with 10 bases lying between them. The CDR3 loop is CASSFRPRSYEQYF. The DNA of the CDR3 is TGTGCCAGCAGCTTTCGGCCTCGGTCCTACGAGCAGTACTTC.

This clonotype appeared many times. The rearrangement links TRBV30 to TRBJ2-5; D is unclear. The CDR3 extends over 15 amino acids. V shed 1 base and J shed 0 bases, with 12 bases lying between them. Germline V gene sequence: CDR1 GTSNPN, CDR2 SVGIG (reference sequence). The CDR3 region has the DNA TGTGCCTGGAGTGCCCCCCCAGACCACCAAGAGACCCAGTACTTC. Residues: CAWSAPPDHQETQYF.

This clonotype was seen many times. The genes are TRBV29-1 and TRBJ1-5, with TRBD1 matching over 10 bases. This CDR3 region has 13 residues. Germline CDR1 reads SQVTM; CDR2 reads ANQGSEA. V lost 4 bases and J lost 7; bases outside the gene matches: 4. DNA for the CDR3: TGCAGCGTTGGACAGGGGGCAAGACAGCCCCAGCATTTT. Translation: CSVGQGARQPQHF.

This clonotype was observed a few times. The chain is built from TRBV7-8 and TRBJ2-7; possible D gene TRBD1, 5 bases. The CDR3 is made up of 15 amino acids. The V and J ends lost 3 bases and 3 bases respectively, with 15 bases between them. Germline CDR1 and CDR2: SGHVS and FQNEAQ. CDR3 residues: CASSFFMTDHYEQYF. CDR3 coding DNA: TGTGCCAGCAGCTTCTTTATGACAGACCACTACGAGCAGTACTTC.